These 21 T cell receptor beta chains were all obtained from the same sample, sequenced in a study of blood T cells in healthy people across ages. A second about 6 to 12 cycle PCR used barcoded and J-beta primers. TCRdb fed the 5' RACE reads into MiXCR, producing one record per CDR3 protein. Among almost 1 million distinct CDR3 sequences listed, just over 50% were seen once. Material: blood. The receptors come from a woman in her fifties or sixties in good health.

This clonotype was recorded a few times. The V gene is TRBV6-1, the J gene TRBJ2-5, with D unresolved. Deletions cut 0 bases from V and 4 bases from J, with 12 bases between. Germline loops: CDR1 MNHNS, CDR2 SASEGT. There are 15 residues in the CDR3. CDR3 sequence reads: CASSEAGFSGETQYF. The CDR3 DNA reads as TGTGCCAGCAGTGAAGCGGGGTTTTCAGGAGAGACCCAGTACTTC.

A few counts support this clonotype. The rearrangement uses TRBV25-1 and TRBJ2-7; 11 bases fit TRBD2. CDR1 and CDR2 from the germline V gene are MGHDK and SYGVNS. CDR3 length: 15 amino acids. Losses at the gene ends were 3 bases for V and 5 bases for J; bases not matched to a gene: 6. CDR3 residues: CASSDSGRAINEQYF. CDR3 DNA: TGTGCCAGCAGTGATAGCGGGAGGGCCATTAACGAGCAGTACTTC.

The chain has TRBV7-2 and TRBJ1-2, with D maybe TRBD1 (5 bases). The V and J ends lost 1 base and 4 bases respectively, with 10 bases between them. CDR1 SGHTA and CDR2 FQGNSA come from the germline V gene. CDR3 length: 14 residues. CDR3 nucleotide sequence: TGTGCCAGCAGCTTAGAGCCAGGGTCCTATGGCTACACCTTC. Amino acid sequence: CASSLEPGSYGYTF.

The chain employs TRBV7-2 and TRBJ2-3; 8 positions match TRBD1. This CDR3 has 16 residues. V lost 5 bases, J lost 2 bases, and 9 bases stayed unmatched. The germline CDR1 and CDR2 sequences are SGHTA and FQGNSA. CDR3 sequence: CASSPSRTGNTDTQYF. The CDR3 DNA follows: TGTGCCAGCAGCCCCTCCCGGACAGGGAACACAGATACGCAGTATTTT.

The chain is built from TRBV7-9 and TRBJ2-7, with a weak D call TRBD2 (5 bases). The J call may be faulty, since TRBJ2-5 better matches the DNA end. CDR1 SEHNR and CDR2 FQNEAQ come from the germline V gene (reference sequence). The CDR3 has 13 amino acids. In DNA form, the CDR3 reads TGTGCCAGCAGCTTAGTGATAGCGGAGACCCAGTACTTC. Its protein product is CASSLVIAETQYF.

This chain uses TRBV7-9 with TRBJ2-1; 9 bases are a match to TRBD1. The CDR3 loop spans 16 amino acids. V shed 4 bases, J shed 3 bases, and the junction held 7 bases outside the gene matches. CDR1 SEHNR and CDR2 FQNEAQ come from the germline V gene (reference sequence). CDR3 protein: CASSYYRGRNYNEQFF. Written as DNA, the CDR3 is TGTGCCAGCAGCTATTACAGGGGGCGGAACTACAATGAGCAGTTCTTC.

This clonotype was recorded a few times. CDR3 nucleotides: TGTGCCATCAGCGAGACAGGGGTAGGGGAAAAACTGTTTTTT. Protein product: CAISETGVGEKLFF. This sequence joins TRBV10-3 and TRBJ1-4; 8 nucleotides match TRBD1. Germline loops: CDR1 ENHRY, CDR2 SYGVKD. V gave up 6 bases and J gave up 8 bases; unmatched junction bases: 8. The CDR3 is made up of 14 amino acids.

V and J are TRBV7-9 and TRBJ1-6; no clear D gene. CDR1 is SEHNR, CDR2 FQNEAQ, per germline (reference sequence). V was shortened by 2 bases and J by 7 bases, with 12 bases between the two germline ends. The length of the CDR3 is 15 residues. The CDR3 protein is CASSLKSQLNSPLHF. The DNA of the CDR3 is TGTGCCAGCAGCTTAAAGTCTCAGCTGAATTCACCCCTCCACTTT. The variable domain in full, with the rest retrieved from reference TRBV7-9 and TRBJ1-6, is DTGVSQNPRHKITKRGQNVTFRCDPISEHNRLYWYRQTLGQGPEFLTYFQNEAQLEKSRLLSDRFSAERPKGSFSTLEIQRTEQGDSAMYLCASSLKSQLNSPLHFGNGTRLTVT.

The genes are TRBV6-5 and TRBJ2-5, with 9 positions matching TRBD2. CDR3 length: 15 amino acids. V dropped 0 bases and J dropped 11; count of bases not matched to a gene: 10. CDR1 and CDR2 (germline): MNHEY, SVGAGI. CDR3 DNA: TGTGCCAGCAGTTACTCGCTGACTAGCGGCACTCAGCAGTACTTC. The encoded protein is CASSYSLTSGTQQYF.

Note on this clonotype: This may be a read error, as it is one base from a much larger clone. This CDR3 is CAASRDRAYEQYF. The DNA for the CDR3 is TGTGCCGCGAGCCGGGACAGAGCCTACGAGCAGTACTTC. This chain links TRBV10-3 with TRBJ2-7, with 7 positions matching TRBD1. The CDR3 is 13 amino acids. Trimming cost V 11 bases and J 2 bases; bases outside gene matches: 9. Germline CDR1 reads ENHRY; CDR2 reads SYGVKD.

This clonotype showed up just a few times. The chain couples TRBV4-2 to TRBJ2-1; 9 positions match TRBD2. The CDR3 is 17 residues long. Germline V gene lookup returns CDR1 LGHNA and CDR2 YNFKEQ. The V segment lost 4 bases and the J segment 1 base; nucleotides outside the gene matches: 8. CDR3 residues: CASSRGGGTRSYNEQFF. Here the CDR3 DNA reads TGTGCCAGCAGCCGCGGGGGGGGGACTAGGTCCTACAATGAGCAGTTCTTC.

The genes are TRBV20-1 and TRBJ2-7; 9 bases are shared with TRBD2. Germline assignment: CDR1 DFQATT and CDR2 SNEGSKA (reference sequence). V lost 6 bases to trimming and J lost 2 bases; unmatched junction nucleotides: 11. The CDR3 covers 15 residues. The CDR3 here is CSAPSTSGFPYEQYF. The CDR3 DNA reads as TGCAGTGCCCCCTCGACTAGCGGTTTTCCCTACGAGCAGTACTTC.

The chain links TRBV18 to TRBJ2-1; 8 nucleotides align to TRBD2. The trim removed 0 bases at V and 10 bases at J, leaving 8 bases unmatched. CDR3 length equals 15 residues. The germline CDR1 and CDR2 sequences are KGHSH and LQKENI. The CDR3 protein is CASSPPSGSRYEQFF. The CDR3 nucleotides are TGTGCCAGCTCACCACCGAGCGGGAGCCGCTACGAGCAGTTCTTC.

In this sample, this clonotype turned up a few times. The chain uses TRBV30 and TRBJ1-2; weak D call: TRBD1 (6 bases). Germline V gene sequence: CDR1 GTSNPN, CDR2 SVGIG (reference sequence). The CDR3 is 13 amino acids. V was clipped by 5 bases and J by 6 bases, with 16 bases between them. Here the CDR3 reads CAWWGATGNGYTF. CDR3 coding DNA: TGTGCCTGGTGGGGGGCCACCGGAAATGGCTACACCTTC.

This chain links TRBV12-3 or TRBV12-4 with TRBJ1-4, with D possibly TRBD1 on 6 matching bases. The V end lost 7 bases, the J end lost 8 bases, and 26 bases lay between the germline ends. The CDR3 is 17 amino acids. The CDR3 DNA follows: TGTGCCAGCAATGGTGGGACATCGCCTCTTCCAGTCGAAAAACTGTTTTTT. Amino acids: CASNGGTSPLPVEKLFF.

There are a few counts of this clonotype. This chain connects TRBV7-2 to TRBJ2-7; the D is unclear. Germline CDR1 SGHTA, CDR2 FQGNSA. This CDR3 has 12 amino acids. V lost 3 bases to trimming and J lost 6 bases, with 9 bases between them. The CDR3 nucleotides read TGTGCCAGCAGCTTTAGTAGAGCCGAGCAGTACTTC. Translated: CASSFSRAEQYF.

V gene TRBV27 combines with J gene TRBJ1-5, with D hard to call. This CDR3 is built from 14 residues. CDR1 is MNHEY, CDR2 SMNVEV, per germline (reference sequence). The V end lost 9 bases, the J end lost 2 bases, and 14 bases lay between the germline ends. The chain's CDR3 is CASRRGLGNQPQHF. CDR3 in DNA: TGTGCCAGTCGACGAGGGTTGGGCAATCAGCCCCAGCATTTT.

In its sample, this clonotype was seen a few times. The CDR3 loop is CASSLSWGGETQYF. The CDR3, as DNA: TGTGCCAGCAGCTTAAGCTGGGGAGGGGAGACCCAGTACTTC. The chain uses TRBV7-2 and TRBJ2-5; 7 bases line up with TRBD2. Germline-derived CDR1 and CDR2 are SGHTA and FQGNSA. V lost 2 bases, J lost 5 bases, and 5 bases stayed unmatched. The CDR3 contains 14 residues.

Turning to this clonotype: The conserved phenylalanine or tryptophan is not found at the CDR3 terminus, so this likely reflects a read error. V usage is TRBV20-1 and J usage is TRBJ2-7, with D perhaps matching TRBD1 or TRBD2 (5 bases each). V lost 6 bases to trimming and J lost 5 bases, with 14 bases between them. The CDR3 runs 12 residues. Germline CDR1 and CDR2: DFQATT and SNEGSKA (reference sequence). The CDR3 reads CSARDGTDEQYL. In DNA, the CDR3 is TGCAGTGCCAGGGACGGGACGGACGAGCAGTACTTA.

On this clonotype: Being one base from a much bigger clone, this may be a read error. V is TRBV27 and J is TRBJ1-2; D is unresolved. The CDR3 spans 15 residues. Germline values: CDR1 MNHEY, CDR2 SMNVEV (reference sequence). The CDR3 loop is CTSSTTQHANYGYTF. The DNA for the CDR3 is TGTACCAGCAGTACCACCCAGCATGCTAACTATGGCTACACCTTC.

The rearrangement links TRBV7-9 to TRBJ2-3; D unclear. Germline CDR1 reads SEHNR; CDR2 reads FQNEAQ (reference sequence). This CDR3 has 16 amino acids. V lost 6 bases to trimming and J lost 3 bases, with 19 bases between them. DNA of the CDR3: TGTGCCAGCAGGCTTTCCCGGGCCAGACTTACAGATACGCAGTATTTT. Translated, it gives CASRLSRARLTDTQYF.